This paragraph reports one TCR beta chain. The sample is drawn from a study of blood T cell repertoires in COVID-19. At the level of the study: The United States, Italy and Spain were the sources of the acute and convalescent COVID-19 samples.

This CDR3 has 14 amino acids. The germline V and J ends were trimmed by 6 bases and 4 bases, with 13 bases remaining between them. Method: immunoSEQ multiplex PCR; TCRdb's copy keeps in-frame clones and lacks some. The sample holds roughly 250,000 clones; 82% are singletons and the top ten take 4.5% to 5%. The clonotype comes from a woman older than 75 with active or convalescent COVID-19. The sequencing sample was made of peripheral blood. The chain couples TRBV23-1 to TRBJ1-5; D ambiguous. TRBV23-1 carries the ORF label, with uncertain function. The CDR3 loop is CASSGSIRNQPQHF. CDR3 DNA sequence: TGCGCCAGCAGCGGGAGCATTCGGAATCAGCCCCAGCATTTT.